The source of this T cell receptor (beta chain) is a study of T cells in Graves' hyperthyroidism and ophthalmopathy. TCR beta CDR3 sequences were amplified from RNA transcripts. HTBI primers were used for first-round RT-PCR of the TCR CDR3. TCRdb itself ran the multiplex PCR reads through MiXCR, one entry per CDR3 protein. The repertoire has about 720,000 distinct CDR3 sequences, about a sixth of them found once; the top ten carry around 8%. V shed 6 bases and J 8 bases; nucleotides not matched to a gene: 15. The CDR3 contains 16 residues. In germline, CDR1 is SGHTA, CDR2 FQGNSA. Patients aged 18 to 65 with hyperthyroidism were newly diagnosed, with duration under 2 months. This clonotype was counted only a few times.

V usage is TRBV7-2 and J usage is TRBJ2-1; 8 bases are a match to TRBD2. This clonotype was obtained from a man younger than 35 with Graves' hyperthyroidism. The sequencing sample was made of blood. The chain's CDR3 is CASRDKKGLARDEQFF. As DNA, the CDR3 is TGTGCCAGCAGGGACAAAAAAGGACTAGCAAGGGATGAGCAGTTCTTC.